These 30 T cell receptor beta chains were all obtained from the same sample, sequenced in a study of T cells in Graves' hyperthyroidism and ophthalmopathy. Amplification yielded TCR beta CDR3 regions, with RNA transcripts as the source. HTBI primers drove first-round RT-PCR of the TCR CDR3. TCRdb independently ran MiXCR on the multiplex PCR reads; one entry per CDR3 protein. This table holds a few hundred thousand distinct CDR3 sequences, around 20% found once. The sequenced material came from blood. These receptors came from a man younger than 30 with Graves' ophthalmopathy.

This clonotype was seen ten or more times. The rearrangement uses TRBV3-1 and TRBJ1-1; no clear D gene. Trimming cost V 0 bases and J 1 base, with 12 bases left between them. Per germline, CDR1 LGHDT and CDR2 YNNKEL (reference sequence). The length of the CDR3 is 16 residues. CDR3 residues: CASSQDLLQTNTEAFF. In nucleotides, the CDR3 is TGTGCCAGCAGCCAAGATTTGCTACAGACGAACACTGAAGCTTTCTTT.

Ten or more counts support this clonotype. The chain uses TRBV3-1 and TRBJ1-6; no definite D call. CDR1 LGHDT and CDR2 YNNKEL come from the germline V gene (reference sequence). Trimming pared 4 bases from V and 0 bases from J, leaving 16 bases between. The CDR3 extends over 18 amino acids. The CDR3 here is CASSRSDLGSSYNSPLHF. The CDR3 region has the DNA TGTGCCAGCAGCCGATCGGACTTAGGGAGCTCCTATAATTCACCCCTCCACTTT.

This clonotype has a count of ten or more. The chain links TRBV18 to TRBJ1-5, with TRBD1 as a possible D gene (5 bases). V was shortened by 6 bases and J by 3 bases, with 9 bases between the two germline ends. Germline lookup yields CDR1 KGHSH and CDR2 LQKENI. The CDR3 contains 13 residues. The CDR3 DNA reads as TGTGCCAGCTCGCAACAGGACAATCAGCCCCAGCATTTT. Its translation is CASSQQDNQPQHF.

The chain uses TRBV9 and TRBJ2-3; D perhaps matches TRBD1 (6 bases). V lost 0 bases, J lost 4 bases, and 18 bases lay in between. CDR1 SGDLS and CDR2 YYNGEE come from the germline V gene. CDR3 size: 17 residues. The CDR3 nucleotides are TGTGCCAGCAGCGTAGATTTGGAAGGCAGGGGTGCAGATACGCAGTATTTT. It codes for CASSVDLEGRGADTQYF.

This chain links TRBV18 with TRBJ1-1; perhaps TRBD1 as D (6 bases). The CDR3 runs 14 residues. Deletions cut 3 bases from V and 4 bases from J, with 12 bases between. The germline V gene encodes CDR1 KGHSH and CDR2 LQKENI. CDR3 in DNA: TGTGCCAGCTCACCGGGGGCAGGGGTCACTGAAGCTTTCTTT. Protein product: CASSPGAGVTEAFF.

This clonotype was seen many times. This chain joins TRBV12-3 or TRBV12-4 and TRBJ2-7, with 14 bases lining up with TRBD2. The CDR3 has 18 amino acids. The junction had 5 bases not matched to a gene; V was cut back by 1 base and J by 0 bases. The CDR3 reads CASSLGLAGGYSSYEQYF. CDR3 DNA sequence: TGTGCCAGCAGTTTAGGACTAGCGGGGGGGTACAGCTCCTACGAGCAGTACTTC.

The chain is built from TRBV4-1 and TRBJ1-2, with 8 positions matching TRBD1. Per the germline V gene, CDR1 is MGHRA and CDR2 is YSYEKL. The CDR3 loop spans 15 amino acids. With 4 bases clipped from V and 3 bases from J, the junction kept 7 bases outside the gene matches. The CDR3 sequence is CASSPRTGTYYGYTF. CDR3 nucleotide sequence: TGCGCCAGCAGCCCCCGGACAGGGACTTACTATGGCTACACCTTC.

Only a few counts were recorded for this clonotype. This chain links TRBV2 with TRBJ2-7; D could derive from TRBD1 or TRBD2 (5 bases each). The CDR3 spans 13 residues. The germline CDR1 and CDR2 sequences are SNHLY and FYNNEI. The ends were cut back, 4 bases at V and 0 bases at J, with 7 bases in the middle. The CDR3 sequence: CASSGGTSYEQYF. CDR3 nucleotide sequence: TGTGCCAGCAGTGGAGGGACCTCCTACGAGCAGTACTTC.

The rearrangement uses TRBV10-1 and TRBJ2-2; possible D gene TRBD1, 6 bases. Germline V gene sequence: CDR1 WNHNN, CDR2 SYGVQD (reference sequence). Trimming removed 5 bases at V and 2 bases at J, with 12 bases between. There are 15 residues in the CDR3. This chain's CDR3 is CASSTGTTNTGELFF. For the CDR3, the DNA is TGCGCCAGCAGTACCGGGACAACAAACACCGGGGAGCTGTTTTTT.

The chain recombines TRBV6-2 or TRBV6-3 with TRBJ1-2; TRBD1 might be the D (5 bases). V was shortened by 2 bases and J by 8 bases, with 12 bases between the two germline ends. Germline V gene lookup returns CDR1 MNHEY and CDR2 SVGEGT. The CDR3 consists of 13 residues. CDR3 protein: CASSYPPGPGYTF. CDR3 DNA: TGTGCCAGCAGTTACCCGCCGGGGCCAGGCTACACCTTC.

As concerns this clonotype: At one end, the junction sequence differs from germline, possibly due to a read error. CDR3 sequence (DNA): TGTGCCAGCAGTGTCCGGGACTACAAATTGCTATGTTTC. It specifies CASSVRDYKLLCF. The chain joins TRBV2 to TRBJ2-7; 7 positions agree with TRBD2. CDR1 is SNHLY and CDR2 is FYNNEI in the germline V gene. This CDR3 has 13 residues.

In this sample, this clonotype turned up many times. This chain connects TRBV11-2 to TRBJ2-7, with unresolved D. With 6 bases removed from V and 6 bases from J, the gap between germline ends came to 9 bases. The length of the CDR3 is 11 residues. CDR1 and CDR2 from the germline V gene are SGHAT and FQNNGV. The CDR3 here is CASSGRGEQYF. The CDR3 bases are TGTGCCAGCAGTGGAAGAGGCGAGCAGTACTTC.

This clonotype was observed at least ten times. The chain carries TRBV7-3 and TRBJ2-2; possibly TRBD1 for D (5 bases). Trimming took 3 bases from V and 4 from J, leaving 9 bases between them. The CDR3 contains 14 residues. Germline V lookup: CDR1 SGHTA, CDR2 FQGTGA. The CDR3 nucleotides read TGTGCCAGCAGCTTCCAAACAGGCACCGGGGAGCTGTTTTTT. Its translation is CASSFQTGTGELFF.

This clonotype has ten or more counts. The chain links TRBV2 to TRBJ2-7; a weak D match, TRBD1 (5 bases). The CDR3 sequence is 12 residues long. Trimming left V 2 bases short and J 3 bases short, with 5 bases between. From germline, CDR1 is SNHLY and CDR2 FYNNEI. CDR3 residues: CASSEQGYEQYF. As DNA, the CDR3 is TGTGCCAGCAGTGAACAGGGCTACGAGCAGTACTTC.

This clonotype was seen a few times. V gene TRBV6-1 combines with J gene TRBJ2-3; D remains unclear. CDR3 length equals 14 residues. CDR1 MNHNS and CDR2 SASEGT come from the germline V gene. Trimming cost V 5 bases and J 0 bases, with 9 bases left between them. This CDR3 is CASSHPPSTDTQYF. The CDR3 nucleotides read TGTGCCAGCAGTCACCCGCCGAGCACAGATACGCAGTATTTT.

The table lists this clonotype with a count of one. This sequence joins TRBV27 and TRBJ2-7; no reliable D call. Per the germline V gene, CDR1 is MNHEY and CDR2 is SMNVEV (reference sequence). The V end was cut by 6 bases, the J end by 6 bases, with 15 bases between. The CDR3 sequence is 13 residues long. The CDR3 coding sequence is TGTGCCAGCAGCCCCCTTAGTGTAGGCGAGCAGTACTTC. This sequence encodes CASSPLSVGEQYF.

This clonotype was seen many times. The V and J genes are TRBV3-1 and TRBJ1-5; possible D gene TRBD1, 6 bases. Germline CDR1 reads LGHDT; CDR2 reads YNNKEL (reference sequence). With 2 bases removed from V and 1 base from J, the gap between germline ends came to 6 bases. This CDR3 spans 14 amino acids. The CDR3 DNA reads TGTGCCAGCAGCCAAACAGGGAGCAATCAGCCCCAGCATTTT. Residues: CASSQTGSNQPQHF.

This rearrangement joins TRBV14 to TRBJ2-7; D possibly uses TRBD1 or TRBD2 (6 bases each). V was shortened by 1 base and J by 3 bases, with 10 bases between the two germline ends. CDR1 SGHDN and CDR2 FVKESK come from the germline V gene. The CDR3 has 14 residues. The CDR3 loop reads CASSQVQGGYEQYF. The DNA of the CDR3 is TGTGCCAGCAGCCAAGTACAGGGAGGCTACGAGCAGTACTTC.

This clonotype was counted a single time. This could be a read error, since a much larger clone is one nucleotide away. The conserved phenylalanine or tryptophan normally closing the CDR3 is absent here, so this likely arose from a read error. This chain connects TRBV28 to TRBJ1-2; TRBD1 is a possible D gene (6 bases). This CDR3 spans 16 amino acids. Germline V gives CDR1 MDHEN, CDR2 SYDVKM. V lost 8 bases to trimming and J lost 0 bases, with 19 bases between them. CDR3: CASRPRGRGPNYGYTL. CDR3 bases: TGTGCCAGCCGCCCCCGGGGCAGGGGACCTAACTATGGCTACACCCTC.

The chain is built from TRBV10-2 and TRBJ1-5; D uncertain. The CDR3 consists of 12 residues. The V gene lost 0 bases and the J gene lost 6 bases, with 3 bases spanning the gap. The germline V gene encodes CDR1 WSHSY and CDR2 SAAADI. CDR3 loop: CASSESGQPQHF. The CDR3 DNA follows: TGCGCCAGCAGTGAGTCGGGTCAGCCCCAGCATTTT.

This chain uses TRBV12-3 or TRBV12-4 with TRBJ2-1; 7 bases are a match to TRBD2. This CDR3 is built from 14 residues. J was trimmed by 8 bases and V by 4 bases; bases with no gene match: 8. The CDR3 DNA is TGTGCCAGCAGTTGGGCGGGGAGGGCAGATGAGCAGTTCTTC. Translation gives CASSWAGRADEQFF.

As DNA, the CDR3 is TGTGCCACCAGGGACGGAGCTAACTATGGCTACACCTTC. Translating it yields CATRDGANYGYTF. The rearrangement links TRBV24-1 to TRBJ1-2; D gene unclear. Trimming shortened V by 7 bases and J by 0 bases, and 8 bases separated the two germline ends. The CDR3 is 13 amino acids. Looked up from germline, CDR1 is KGHDR and CDR2 is SFDVKD.

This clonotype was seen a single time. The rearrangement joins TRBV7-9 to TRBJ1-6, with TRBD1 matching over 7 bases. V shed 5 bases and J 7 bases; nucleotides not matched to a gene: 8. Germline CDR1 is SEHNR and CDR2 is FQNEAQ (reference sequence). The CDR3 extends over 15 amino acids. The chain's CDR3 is CASSPRDSLNSPLHF. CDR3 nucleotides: TGTGCCAGCAGCCCGCGGGACAGCTTAAATTCACCCCTCCACTTT.

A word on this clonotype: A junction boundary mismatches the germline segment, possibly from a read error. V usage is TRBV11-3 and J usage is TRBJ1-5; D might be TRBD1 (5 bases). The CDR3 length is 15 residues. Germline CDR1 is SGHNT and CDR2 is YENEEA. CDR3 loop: CASSLGAGRRQPRHF. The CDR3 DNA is TGTGCCAGCAGCTTAGGGGCAGGGCGGCGACAGCCCCGGCATTTT.

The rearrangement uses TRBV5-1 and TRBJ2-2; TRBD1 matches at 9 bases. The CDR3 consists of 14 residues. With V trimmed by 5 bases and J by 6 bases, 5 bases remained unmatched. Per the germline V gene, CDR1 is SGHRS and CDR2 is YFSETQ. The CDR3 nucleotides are TGCGCCAGCAGGGGGACAGGGAATCCCGGGGAGCTGTTTTTT. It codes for CASRGTGNPGELFF.

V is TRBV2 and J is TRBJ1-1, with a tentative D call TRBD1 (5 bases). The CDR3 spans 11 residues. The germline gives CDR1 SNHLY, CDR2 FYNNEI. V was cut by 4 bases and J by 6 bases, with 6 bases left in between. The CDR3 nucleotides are TGTGCCAGCAGTGTGGGGGCTGAAGCTTTCTTT. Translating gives CASSVGAEAFF. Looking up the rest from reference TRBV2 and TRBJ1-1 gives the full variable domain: EPEVTQTPSHQVTQMGQEVILRCVPISNHLYFYWYRQILGQKVEFLVSFYNNEISEKSEIFDDQFSVERPDGSNFTLKIRSTKLEDSAMYFCASSVGAEAFFGQGTRLTVV.

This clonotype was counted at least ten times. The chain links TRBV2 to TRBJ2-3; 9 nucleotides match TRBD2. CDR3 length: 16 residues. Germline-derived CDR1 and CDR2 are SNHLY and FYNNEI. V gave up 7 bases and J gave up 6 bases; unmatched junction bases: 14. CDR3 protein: CASNLRGGGASDTQYF. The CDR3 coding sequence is TGTGCCAGCAACCTCCGTGGCGGGGGGGCCTCGGATACGCAGTATTTT.

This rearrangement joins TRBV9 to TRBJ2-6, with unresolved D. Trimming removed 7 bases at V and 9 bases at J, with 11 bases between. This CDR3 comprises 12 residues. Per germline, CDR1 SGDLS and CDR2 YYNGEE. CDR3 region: CASGTTGNVLTF. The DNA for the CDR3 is TGTGCCAGCGGAACGACGGGCAACGTCCTGACTTTC.

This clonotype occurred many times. The CDR3 reads CASSLFARDNNSPLHF. The CDR3 nucleotides read TGCGCCAGCAGCTTGTTCGCCAGGGACAATAATTCACCCCTCCACTTT. The chain links TRBV5-1 to TRBJ1-6; weak D call: TRBD1 (6 bases). Per germline, CDR1 SGHRS and CDR2 YFSETQ. V gave up 1 base and J gave up 5 bases, with 13 bases separating them. This CDR3 has 16 residues.

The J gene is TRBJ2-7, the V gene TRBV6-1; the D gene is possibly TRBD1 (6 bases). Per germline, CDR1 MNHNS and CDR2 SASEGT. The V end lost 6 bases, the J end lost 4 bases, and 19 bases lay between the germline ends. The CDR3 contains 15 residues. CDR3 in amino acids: CASSPAGTKGYEQYF. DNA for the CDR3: TGTGCCAGCAGCCCAGCCGGGACAAAGGGTTACGAGCAGTACTTC.